The 27 T cell receptor beta chains in this list originate from one sample, sequenced in a study of blood T cells in healthy people across ages. Together with a sample-barcoded 5' primer, a J-beta primer mix was included in a second PCR lasting roughly 6 to 12 cycles. MiXCR was run by TCRdb on the 5' RACE reads, yielding one entry per CDR3 protein. The repertoire holds under 850,000 distinct CDR3 sequences, with around 36% as singletons. Input material: blood. Source of these receptors: a man younger than 35 in good health.

The sample holds a few counts of this clonotype. The V call is TRBV10-3, the J call TRBJ2-1; TRBD2 matches at 10 bases. The CDR3 covers 14 residues. The V gene end was trimmed by 3 bases and the J gene end by 8 bases; junction bases not matched to a gene: 4. Germline V gene data show CDR1 as ENHRY and CDR2 as SYGVKD. The CDR3 nucleotides are TGTGCCATCAGTGAACTAGCGGGGACATATGAGCAGTTCTTC. Its translation: CAISELAGTYEQFF.

This clonotype showed up many times. The rearrangement joins TRBV7-2 to TRBJ1-6; D is uncertain. Looked up from germline, CDR1 is SGHTA and CDR2 is FQGNSA. The CDR3 runs to 16 residues. V was trimmed by 0 bases and J by 5 bases, leaving 11 bases between them. CDR3 nucleotides: TGTGCCAGCAGCTTAGCGGTCAGACCCAATAATTCACCCCTCCACTTT. Protein: CASSLAVRPNNSPLHF. Full variable domain (rest looked up from reference TRBV7-2 and TRBJ1-6): GAGVSQSPSNKVTEKGKDVELRCDPISGHTALYWYRQSLGQGLEFLIYFQGNSAPDKSGLPSDRFSAERTGGSVSTLTIQRTQQEDSAVYLCASSLAVRPNNSPLHFGNGTRLTVT.

A few counts support this clonotype. The rearrangement links TRBV28 to TRBJ2-7; 8 bases match TRBD1. Germline-derived CDR1 and CDR2 are MDHEN and SYDVKM. V lost 4 bases to trimming and J lost 5 bases; unmatched junction nucleotides: 4. The CDR3 loop spans 13 amino acids. The CDR3 sequence is CASSSSDRDEQYF. CDR3 coding DNA: TGTGCCAGCAGTTCGTCGGACAGGGACGAGCAGTACTTC.

The sample holds a few counts of this clonotype. The J gene is TRBJ1-4, the V gene TRBV20-1; a weak D match, TRBD1 (6 bases). Germline V CDR1 and CDR2: DFQATT, SNEGSKA (reference sequence). The CDR3 has 19 residues. The germline V and J ends were trimmed by 0 bases and 4 bases, with 24 bases remaining between them. CDR3 in DNA: TGCAGTGCTAGAGATACGCGGCGAGGACAGTGGGGTCGTAATGAAAAACTGTTTTTT. Protein: CSARDTRRGQWGRNEKLFF.

This clonotype was counted many times. This rearrangement joins TRBV12-3 or TRBV12-4 to TRBJ2-7, with no clear D. Trimming took 5 bases from V and 3 from J, leaving 20 bases between them. The CDR3 spans 16 residues. The CDR3 DNA reads as TGTGCCAGCAGTCCCCCGGGCCTTCAGGCCTTCTACGAGCAGTACTTC. Translation gives CASSPPGLQAFYEQYF.

This clonotype was seen more than once but under ten times. The chain has TRBV6-5 and TRBJ1-1; 10 bases are shared with TRBD1. V lost 6 bases and J lost 3; bases outside the gene matches: 7. The CDR3 has 15 amino acids. Germline loops: CDR1 MNHEY, CDR2 SVGAGI. The DNA of the CDR3 is TGTGCCAGCAGGAGAACCGGGACAGGGGACACTGAAGCTTTCTTT. It encodes CASRRTGTGDTEAFF.

This clonotype appeared a few times. The gene calls are TRBV28 and TRBJ2-3; 8 nucleotides agree with TRBD2. The CDR3 covers 19 residues. Germline values: CDR1 MDHEN, CDR2 SYDVKM. The trim removed 6 bases at V and 0 bases at J, leaving 17 bases unmatched. The chain's CDR3 is CASRTRLRTAGESTDTQYF. The CDR3 DNA follows: TGTGCCAGCAGGACTCGACTGCGGACAGCGGGGGAAAGCACAGATACGCAGTATTTT.

With regard to this clonotype: This may stem from a read error, because a much larger clone lies one nucleotide away. The gene calls are TRBV5-1 and TRBJ2-1, with D tentatively TRBD2 (5 bases). Germline CDR1 reads SGHRS; CDR2 reads YFSETQ. CDR3 length: 13 residues. Here the CDR3 reads CASSEGSYTEQFF. CDR3 DNA sequence: TGCGCCAGTAGTGAGGGCTCCTACACTGAGCAGTTCTTC.

This clonotype was seen more than once but under ten times. The J gene is TRBJ1-5, the V gene TRBV3-1, with D possibly matching TRBD1 (6 bases). The V gene's germline CDR1 is LGHDT and CDR2 YNNKEL (reference sequence). The CDR3 is 15 residues long. Between the trimmed V and J ends, which lost 1 base and 9 bases, there was a span of 16 bases. CDR3: CASSQGADSPGPQHF. CDR3 in DNA: TGTGCCAGCAGCCAAGGAGCGGACAGCCCTGGGCCCCAGCATTTT.

This clonotype was counted at least ten times. A read error may be the cause here, since a much bigger clone is one base away. CDR3 nucleotides: TGTGCCAGCAGTGCCGGGACAATATTGAATGAGCAGTTCTTC. Protein: CASSAGTILNEQFF. The V gene is TRBV12-3 or TRBV12-4, the J gene TRBJ2-1; maybe TRBD1 (6 bases). The CDR3 has 14 amino acids. Trimming shortened V by 5 bases and J by 7 bases, and 15 bases separated the two germline ends.

In its sample, this clonotype was seen a few times. The chain is built from TRBV6-6 and TRBJ2-2; D remains unclear. Germline-derived CDR1 and CDR2 are MNHNY and SVGAGI (reference sequence). CDR3 length equals 13 residues. V shed 5 bases and J shed 0 bases, with 4 bases lying between them. The CDR3 DNA sequence: TGTGCCAGCAGTCGGTCGAACACCGGGGAGCTGTTTTTT. It codes for CASSRSNTGELFF.

This clonotype has a count of ten or more. The chain has TRBV12-3 or TRBV12-4 and TRBJ1-1; D unresolved. This CDR3 region has 14 residues. Trimming removed 0 bases at V and 1 base at J, with 6 bases between. CDR3 DNA sequence: TGTGCCAGCAGTTTAGCGCTGGGGAACACTGAAGCTTTCTTT. Amino acid sequence: CASSLALGNTEAFF.

This clonotype was seen more than once but under ten times. In nucleotides, the CDR3 is TGCGCCAGCAGCCAAGAGTATGGCAGACCCTACGAGCAGTACTTC. Translating gives CASSQEYGRPYEQYF. The chain carries TRBV4-1 and TRBJ2-7; D uncertain. The germline V and J ends were trimmed by 0 bases and 2 bases, with 11 bases remaining between them. CDR1 is MGHRA, CDR2 YSYEKL, per germline. The CDR3 spans 15 residues.

This clonotype was detected ten times or more. An end of the junction does not agree with germline; a read error may underlie this. V gene TRBV5-1 combines with J gene TRBJ2-7, with D perhaps TRBD1 (5 bases). Germline assignment: CDR1 SGHRS and CDR2 YFSETQ. CDR3 length: 11 residues. The CDR3 nucleotides are TGTGCCAGCAGCTTAGGGGACGAGCAGTACTTC. Translated, it gives CASSLGDEQYF.

The J gene is TRBJ1-3, the V gene TRBV5-6; D call uncertain. The CDR3 consists of 16 residues. Germline V gene data show CDR1 as SGHDT and CDR2 as YYEEEE. Trimming cost V 3 bases and J 0 bases, with 13 bases left between them. CDR3 nucleotides: TGTGCCAGCAGCTCCCCCCTAGATGACTCTGGAAACACCATATATTTT. It encodes CASSSPLDDSGNTIYF. Combining the CDR3 with reference TRBV5-6 and TRBJ1-3 gives the whole variable domain DAGVTQSPTHLIKTRGQQVTLRCSPKSGHDTVSWYQQALGQGPQFIFQYYEEEERQRGNFPDRFSGHQFPNYSSELNVNALLLGDSALYLCASSSPLDDSGNTIYFGEGSWLTVV.

This clonotype showed up just a few times. The chain links TRBV6-2 or TRBV6-3 to TRBJ2-7; 8 bases match TRBD2. This CDR3 has 14 residues. Germline V lookup: CDR1 MNHEY, CDR2 SVGEGT. V lost 7 bases and J lost 5; bases outside the gene matches: 10. The chain's CDR3 is CASKRSGSNDEQYF. The CDR3 region has the DNA TGTGCCAGCAAGAGAAGCGGGAGTAACGACGAGCAGTACTTC.

The gene calls are TRBV12-3 or TRBV12-4 and TRBJ2-3; D ambiguous. This CDR3 is 15 amino acids long. The V end lost 3 bases, the J end lost 0 bases, and 10 bases lay between the germline ends. The CDR3 region has the DNA TGTGCCAGCAGTTTTCGGTATCCAAGCACAGATACGCAGTATTTT. Translating gives CASSFRYPSTDTQYF.

The sample holds a few counts of this clonotype. The rearrangement links TRBV12-3 or TRBV12-4 to TRBJ1-2; maybe TRBD1 (6 bases). CDR3 length: 14 amino acids. The V end was cut by 5 bases, the J end by 4 bases, with 14 bases between. The CDR3 DNA follows: TGTGCCAGCAGTACCCAACAGGGCTTCTATGGCTACACCTTC. It translates to CASSTQQGFYGYTF.

This chain joins TRBV10-3 and TRBJ2-3; 8 bases align to TRBD2. CDR3 size: 15 residues. Trimming took 5 bases from V and 0 from J; bases not matched to a gene: 4. Looked up from germline, CDR1 is ENHRY and CDR2 is SYGVKD. CDR3 nucleotide sequence: TGTGCCATCAGTCGCGGGGGGTCTAGCACAGATACGCAGTATTTT. The encoded protein is CAISRGGSSTDTQYF.

This clonotype was detected many times. The chain recombines TRBV27 with TRBJ2-1; no definite D call. Trimming pared 6 bases from V and 8 bases from J, leaving 17 bases between. The CDR3 extends over 14 amino acids. Germline V CDR1 and CDR2: MNHEY, SMNVEV (reference sequence). The CDR3 sequence is CASRRARTDDEQFF. The CDR3 DNA reads TGTGCCAGCAGACGGGCTCGCACGGACGATGAGCAGTTCTTC.

The CDR3 DNA reads TGTGCCAGCAGGACAGGGGTGGCGGCAGCAGATACGCAGTATTTT. Encoded protein: CASRTGVAAADTQYF. V and J are TRBV12-3 or TRBV12-4 and TRBJ2-3, with 8 bases aligning to TRBD1. CDR3 length equals 15 residues. Unmatched junction bases numbered 9, after V lost 6 bases and J lost 4 bases.

The chain joins TRBV4-1 to TRBJ1-2; 12 bases line up with TRBD1. After removal of 0 bases from V and 4 bases from J, the junction contained 15 bases not matched to a gene. Germline values: CDR1 MGHRA, CDR2 YSYEKL. This CDR3 spans 20 amino acids. Here the CDR3 reads CASSQDMFRGTGGAGYGYTF. DNA of the CDR3: TGCGCCAGCAGCCAAGATATGTTTAGAGGGACAGGGGGCGCGGGCTATGGCTACACCTTC.

The chain uses TRBV5-1 and TRBJ2-3; D is unresolved. The CDR3 length is 13 residues. In germline, CDR1 is SGHRS, CDR2 YFSETQ. V lost 6 bases and J lost 5, with 13 bases in between. The CDR3 DNA reads as TGCGCCAGCAATCTGAATTCGGGAGATACGCAGTATTTT. Residues: CASNLNSGDTQYF. Full variable domain (remainder filled in from reference TRBV5-1 and TRBJ2-3): KAGVTQTPRYLIKTRGQQVTLSCSPISGHRSVSWYQQTPGQGLQFLFEYFSETQRNKGNFPGRFSGRQFSNSRSEMNVSTLELGDSALYLCASNLNSGDTQYFGPGTRLTVL.

This clonotype was recorded a few times. CDR3 sequence (DNA): TGTGCCAGCAGTTACGGTGCTGCGCAGTATTTT. It encodes CASSYGAAQYF. The chain combines TRBV6-2 or TRBV6-3 with TRBJ2-3; no definite D call. The CDR3 consists of 11 residues. Per the germline V gene, CDR1 is MNHEY and CDR2 is SVGEGT. V lost 2 bases to trimming and J lost 10 bases, with 7 bases between them.

The V call is TRBV6-6, the J call TRBJ2-5; no reliable D call. Judging by the DNA end, TRBJ2-7 fits better; the J call may be wrong. CDR3 size: 11 residues. Germline V gene sequence: CDR1 MNHNY, CDR2 SVGAGI (reference sequence). The CDR3 loop is CASSYVDEQYF. The CDR3 coding sequence is TGTGCCAGCAGTTACGTCGACGAGCAGTACTTC.

This chain uses TRBV5-1 with TRBJ2-1; no firm D call. V lost 1 base, J lost 7 bases, and 15 bases lay in between. Germline V gives CDR1 SGHRS, CDR2 YFSETQ. CDR3 length: 15 residues. DNA of the CDR3: TGCGCCAGCAGCTTGACCGAAGTAATTGGAAATGAGCAGTTCTTC. It is translated as CASSLTEVIGNEQFF.

This clonotype was counted only a few times. V gene TRBV7-2 combines with J gene TRBJ2-6, with a weak D call TRBD2 (6 bases). This CDR3 contains 15 residues. V lost 4 bases, J lost 3 bases, and 10 bases lay in between. The germline V gene has CDR1 SGHTA and CDR2 FQGNSA. CDR3 region: CASSYGLRGANVLTF. The CDR3 DNA reads TGTGCCAGCAGCTACGGACTACGTGGGGCCAACGTCCTGACTTTC. The full variable domain, in which reference TRBV7-2 and TRBJ2-6 provide the parts outside the CDR3, is GAGVSQSPSNKVTEKGKDVELRCDPISGHTALYWYRQSLGQGLEFLIYFQGNSAPDKSGLPSDRFSAERTGGSVSTLTIQRTQQEDSAVYLCASSYGLRGANVLTFGAGSRLTVL.